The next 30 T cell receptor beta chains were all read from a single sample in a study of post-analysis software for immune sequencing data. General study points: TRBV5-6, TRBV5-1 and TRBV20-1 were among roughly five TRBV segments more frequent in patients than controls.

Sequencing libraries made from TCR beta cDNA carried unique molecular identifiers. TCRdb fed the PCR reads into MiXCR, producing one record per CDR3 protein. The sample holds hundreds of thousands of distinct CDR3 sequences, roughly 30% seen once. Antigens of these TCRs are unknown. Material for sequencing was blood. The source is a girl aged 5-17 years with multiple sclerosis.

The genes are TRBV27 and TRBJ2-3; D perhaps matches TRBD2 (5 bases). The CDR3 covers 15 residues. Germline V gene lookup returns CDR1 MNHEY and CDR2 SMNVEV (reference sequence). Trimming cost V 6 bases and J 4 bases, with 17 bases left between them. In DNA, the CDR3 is TGTGCCAGCAGCCAATCGGCCGGGGTCCCAGATACGCAGTATTTT. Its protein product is CASSQSAGVPDTQYF.

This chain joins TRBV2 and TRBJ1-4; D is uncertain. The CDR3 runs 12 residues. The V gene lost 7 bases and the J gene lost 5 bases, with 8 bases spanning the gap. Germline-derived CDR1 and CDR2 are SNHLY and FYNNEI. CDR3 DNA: TGTGCCAGCACAGTAGCGAATGAAAAACTGTTTTTT. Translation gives CASTVANEKLFF.

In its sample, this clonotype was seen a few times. For the CDR3, the DNA is TGCGCCAGCAGCTTTAGAGCCTCAGATACGCAGTATTTT. Translation: CASSFRASDTQYF. J is TRBJ2-3 and V is TRBV5-1; D is undetermined. The CDR3 spans 13 residues. The germline gives CDR1 SGHRS, CDR2 YFSETQ. V lost 2 bases to trimming and J lost 4 bases, with 8 bases between them.

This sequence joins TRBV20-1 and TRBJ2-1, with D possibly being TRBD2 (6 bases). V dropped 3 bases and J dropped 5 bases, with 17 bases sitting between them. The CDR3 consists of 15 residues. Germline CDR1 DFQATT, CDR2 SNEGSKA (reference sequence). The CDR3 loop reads CSARGGLRINNEQFF. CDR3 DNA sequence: TGCAGTGCTAGGGGGGGACTCAGGATAAACAATGAGCAGTTCTTC.

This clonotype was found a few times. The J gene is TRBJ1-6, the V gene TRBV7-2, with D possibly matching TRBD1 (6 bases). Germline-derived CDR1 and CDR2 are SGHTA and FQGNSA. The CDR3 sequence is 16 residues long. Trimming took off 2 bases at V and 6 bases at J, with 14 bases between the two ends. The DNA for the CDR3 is TGTGCCAGCAGCTTAATGGGGGGCGCCCGTAATTCACCCCTCCACTTT. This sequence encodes CASSLMGGARNSPLHF.

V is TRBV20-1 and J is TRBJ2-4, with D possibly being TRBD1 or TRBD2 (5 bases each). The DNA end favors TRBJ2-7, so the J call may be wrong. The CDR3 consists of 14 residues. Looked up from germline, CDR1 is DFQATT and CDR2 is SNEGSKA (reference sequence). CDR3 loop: CSARDGTKGYEQYF. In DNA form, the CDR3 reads TGCAGTGCTAGAGATGGGACCAAGGGCTACGAGCAGTACTTC.

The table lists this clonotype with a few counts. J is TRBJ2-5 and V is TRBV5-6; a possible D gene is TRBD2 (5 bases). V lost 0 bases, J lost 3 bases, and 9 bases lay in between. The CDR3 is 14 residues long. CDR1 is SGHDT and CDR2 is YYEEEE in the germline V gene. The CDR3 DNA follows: TGTGCCAGCAGCTTGGGGTCGGAGGAAGAGACCCAGTACTTC. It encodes CASSLGSEEETQYF.

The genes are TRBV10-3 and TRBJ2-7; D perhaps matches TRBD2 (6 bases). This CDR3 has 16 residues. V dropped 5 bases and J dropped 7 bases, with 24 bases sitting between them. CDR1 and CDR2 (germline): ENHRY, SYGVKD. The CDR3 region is CAISHLSGFSYNEQYF. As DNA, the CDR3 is TGTGCCATCAGTCACTTAAGCGGGTTCTCCTACAATGAGCAGTACTTC.

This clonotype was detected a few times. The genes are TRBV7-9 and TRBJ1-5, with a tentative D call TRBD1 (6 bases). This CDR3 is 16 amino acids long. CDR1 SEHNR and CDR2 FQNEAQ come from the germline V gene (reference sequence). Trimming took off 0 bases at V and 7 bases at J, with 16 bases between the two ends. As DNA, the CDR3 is TGTGCCAGCAGCTTAGCCAACCTACTTACAGGGCAGCCCCAGCATTTT. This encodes CASSLANLLTGQPQHF.

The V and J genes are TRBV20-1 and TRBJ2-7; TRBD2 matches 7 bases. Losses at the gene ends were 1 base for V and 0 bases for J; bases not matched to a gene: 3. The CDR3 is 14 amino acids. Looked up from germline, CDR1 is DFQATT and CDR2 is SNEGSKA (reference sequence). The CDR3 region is CSARGASGSYEQYF. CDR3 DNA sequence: TGCAGTGCTAGAGGCGCTAGCGGCTCCTACGAGCAGTACTTC.

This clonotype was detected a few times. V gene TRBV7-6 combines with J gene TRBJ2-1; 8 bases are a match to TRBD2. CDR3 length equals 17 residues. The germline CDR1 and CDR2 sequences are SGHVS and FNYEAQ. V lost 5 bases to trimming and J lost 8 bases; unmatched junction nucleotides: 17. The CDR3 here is CASSPAGGAGVVHEQFF. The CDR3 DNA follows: TGTGCCAGCAGCCCGGCCGGGGGGGCGGGAGTTGTCCATGAGCAGTTCTTC.

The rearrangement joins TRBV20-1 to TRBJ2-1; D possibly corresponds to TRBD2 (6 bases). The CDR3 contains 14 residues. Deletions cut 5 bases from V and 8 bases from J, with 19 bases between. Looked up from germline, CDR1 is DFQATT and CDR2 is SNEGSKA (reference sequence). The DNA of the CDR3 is TGCAGTGCTGAGATCACTAGCACGGCGGATGAGCAGTTCTTC. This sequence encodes CSAEITSTADEQFF.

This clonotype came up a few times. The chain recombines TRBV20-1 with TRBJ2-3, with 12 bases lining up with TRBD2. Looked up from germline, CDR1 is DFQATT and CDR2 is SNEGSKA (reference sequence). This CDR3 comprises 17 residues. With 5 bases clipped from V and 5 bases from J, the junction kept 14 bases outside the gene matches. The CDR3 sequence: CSARPGLAGGPIDTQYF. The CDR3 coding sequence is TGCAGTGCTCGACCCGGGCTAGCGGGAGGGCCCATAGATACGCAGTATTTT.

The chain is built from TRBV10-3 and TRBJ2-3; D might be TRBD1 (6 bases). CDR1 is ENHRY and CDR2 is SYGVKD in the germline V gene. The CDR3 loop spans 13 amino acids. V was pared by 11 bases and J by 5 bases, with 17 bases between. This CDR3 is CAVRTGGQDTQYF. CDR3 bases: TGTGCCGTCCGGACTGGGGGACAAGATACGCAGTATTTT.

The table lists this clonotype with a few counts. CDR3 loop: CASSLTSDRLNTEAFF. In nucleotides, the CDR3 is TGTGCCAGCAGCCTCACCTCCGACAGGCTGAACACTGAAGCTTTCTTT. The rearrangement uses TRBV28 and TRBJ1-1; TRBD1 might be the D (6 bases). Germline CDR1 and CDR2: MDHEN and SYDVKM. V lost 6 bases to trimming and J lost 0 bases, with 17 bases between them. There are 16 residues in the CDR3.

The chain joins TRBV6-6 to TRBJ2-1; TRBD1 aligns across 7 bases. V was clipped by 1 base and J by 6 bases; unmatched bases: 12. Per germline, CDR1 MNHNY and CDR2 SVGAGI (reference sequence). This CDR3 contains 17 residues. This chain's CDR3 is CASSYFYGQGVGNEQFF. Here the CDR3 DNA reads TGTGCCAGCAGTTACTTCTACGGGCAGGGGGTAGGCAATGAGCAGTTCTTC.

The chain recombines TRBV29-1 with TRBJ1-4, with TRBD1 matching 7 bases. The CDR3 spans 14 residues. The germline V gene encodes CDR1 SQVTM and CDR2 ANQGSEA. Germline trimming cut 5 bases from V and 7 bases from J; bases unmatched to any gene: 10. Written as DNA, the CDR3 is TGCAGCGTTAGGCGGACAGGAAGCTTTGAAAAACTGTTTTTT. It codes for CSVRRTGSFEKLFF.

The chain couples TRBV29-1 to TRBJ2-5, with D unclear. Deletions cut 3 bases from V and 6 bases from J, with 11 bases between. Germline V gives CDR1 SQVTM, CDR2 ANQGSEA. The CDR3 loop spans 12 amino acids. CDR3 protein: CSVDKIAKTQYF. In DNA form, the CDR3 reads TGCAGCGTTGACAAGATCGCCAAGACCCAGTACTTC.

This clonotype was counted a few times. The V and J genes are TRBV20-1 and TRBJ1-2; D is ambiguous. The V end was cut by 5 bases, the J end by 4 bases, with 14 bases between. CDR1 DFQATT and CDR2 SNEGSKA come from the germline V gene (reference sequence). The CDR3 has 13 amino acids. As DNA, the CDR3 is TGCAGTGCTCCGGCGCAGGACTCCTATGGCTACACCTTC. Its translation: CSAPAQDSYGYTF.

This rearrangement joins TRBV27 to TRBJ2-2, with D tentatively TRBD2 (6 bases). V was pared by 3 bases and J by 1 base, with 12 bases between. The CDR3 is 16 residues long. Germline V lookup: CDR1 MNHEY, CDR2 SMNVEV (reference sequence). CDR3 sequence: CASSLNGGLNTGELFF. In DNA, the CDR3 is TGTGCCAGCAGTTTGAATGGGGGACTGAACACCGGGGAGCTGTTTTTT.

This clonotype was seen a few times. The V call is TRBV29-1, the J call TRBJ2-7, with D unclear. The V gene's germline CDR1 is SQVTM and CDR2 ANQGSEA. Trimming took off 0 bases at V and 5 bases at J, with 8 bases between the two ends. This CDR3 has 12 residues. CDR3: CSVEEGRDEQYF. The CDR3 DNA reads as TGCAGCGTTGAAGAAGGCCGGGACGAGCAGTACTTC.

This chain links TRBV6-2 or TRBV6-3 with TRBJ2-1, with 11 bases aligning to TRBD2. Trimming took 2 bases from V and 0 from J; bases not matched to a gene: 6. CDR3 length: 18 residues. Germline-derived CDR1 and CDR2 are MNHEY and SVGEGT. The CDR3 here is CASSYAVAGGSSYNEQFF. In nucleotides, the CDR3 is TGTGCCAGCAGTTACGCCGTAGCGGGAGGGAGCTCCTACAATGAGCAGTTCTTC.

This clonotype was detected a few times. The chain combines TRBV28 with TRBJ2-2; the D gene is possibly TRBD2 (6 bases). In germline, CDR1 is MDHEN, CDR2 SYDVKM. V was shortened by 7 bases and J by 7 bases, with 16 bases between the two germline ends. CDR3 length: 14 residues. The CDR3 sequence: CASKRAGWHGELFF. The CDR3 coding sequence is TGTGCCAGCAAGAGGGCGGGGTGGCACGGGGAGCTGTTTTTT.

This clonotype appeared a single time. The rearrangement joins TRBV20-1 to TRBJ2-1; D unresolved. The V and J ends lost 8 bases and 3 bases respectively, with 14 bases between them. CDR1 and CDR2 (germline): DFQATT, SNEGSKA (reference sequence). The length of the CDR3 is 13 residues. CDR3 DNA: TGCAGTCCGAGAAAGGCCAACTACAATGAGCAGTTCTTC. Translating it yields CSPRKANYNEQFF.

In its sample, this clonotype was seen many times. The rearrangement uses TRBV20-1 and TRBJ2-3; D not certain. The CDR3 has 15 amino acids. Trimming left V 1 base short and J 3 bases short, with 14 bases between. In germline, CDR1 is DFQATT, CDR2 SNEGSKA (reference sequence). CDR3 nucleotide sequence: TGCAGTGCTAGAGGGGGTAGTTCGTCAACAGATACGCAGTATTTT. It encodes CSARGGSSSTDTQYF.

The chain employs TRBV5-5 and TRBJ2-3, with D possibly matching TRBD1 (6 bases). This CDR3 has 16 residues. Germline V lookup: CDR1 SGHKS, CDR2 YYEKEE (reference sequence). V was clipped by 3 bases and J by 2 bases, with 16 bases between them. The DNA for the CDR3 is TGTGCCAGCAGCTCCCTAGGGGGTCCGGACACAGATACGCAGTATTTT. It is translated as CASSSLGGPDTDTQYF.

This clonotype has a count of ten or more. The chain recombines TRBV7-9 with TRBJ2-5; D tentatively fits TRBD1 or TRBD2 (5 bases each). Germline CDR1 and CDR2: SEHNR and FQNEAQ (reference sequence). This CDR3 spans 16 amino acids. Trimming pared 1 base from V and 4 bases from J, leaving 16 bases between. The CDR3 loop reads CASSLDSGRLTETQYF. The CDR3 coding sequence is TGTGCCAGCAGCTTAGATTCGGGACGGCTAACAGAGACCCAGTACTTC. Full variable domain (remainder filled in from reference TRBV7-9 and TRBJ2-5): DTGVSQNPRHKITKRGQNVTFRCDPISEHNRLYWYRQTLGQGPEFLTYFQNEAQLEKSRLLSDRFSAERPKGSFSTLEIQRTEQGDSAMYLCASSLDSGRLTETQYFGPGTRLLVL.

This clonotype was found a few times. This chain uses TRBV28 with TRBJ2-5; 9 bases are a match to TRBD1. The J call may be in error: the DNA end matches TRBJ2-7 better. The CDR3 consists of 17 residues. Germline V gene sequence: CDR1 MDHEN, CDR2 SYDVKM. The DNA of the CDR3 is TGTGCCAGCAGTCTTCAAACAGGGGGCCCTACTACCTACGAGCAGTACTTC. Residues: CASSLQTGGPTTYEQYF.

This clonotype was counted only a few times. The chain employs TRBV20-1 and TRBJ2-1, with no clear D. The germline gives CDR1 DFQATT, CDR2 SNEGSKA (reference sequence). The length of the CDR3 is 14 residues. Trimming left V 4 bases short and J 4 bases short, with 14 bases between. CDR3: CSATEPDHYNEQFF. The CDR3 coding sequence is TGCAGTGCTACCGAACCGGACCATTACAATGAGCAGTTCTTC.

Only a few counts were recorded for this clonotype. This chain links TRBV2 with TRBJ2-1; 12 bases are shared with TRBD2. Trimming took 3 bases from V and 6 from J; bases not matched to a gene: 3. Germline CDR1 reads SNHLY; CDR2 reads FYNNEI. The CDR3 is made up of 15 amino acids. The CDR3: CASSETSGGINEQFF. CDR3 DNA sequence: TGTGCCAGCAGTGAGACTAGCGGGGGTATCAATGAGCAGTTCTTC.